This entry concerns a single TCR beta chain. What it binds is not known. The authors drew roughly 2.5 ml of blood from each donor. This entry is derived from a study of monozygotic twins with inflammatory bowel disease. General study points: The analysis did not separate different T cell subtypes. Immunosuppressive treatment differences may have increased patient repertoire variability.

UMIs incorporating a 6-nucleotide sample barcode were appended by means of template switching. From the 5' RACE reads, TCRdb lists one entry per CDR3 protein and no DNA. The sample table includes approximately 390,000 distinct CDR3 sequences. The CDR3 runs 17 residues. Germline CDR1 reads SNHLY; CDR2 reads FYNNEI. Source material: blood. The origin of this receptor is a human donor with ulcerative colitis or Crohn's disease, or a healthy co-twin of an affected twin (not recorded which). The chain uses TRBV2 and TRBJ1-2; TCRdb outputs TRBD1, but without DNA this stays unchecked. The CDR3 sequence is CASSDLWGPNSNYGYTF.